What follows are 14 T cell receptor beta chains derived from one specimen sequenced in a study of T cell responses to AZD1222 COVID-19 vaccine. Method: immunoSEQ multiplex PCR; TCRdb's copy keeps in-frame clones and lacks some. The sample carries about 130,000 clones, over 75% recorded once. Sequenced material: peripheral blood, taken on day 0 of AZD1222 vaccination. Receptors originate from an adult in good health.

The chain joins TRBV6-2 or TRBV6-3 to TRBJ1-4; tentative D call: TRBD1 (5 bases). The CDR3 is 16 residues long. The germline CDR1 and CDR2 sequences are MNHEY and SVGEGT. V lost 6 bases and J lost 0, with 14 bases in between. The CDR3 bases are TGTGCCAGCAGCACTAACAGGCGAGCAACTAATGAAAAACTGTTTTTT. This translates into CASSTNRRATNEKLFF.

CDR3 region: CASSQGEGARMNTIYF. The CDR3 DNA sequence: TGTGCCAGCTCCCAAGGGGAGGGTGCAAGGATGAACACCATATATTTT. V usage is TRBV18 and J usage is TRBJ1-3; D might be TRBD1 (5 bases). CDR3 length equals 16 residues. The germline gives CDR1 KGHSH, CDR2 LQKENI. With 6 bases removed from V and 7 bases from J, the gap between germline ends came to 22 bases.

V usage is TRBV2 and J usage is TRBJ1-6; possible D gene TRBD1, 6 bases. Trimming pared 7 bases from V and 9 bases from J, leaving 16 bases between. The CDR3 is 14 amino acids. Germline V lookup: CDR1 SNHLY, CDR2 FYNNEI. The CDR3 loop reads CASTLGTPTSPLHF. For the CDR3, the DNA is TGTGCCAGCACCCTGGGGACACCCACTTCACCCCTCCACTTT.

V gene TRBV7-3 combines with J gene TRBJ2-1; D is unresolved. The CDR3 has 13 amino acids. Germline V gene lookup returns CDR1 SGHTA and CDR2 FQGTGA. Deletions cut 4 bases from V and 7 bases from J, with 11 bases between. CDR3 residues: CASSYEARNEQFF. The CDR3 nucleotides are TGTGCCAGCAGCTACGAGGCGAGGAATGAGCAGTTCTTC. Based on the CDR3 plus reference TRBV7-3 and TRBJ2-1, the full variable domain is GAGVSQTPSNKVTEKGKYVELRCDPISGHTALYWYRQSLGQGPEFLIYFQGTGAADDSGLPNDRFFAVRPEGSVSTLKIQRTERGDSAVYLCASSYEARNEQFFGPGTRLTVL.

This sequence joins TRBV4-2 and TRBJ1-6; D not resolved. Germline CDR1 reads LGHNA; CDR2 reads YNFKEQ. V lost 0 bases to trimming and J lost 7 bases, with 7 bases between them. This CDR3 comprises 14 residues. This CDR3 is CASSQEQVNSPLHF. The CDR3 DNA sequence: TGTGCCAGCAGCCAAGAACAAGTAAATTCACCCCTCCACTTT.

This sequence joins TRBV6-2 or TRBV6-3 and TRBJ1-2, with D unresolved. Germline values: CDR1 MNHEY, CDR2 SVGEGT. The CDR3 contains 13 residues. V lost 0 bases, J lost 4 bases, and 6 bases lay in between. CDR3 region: CASSYSDRYGYTF. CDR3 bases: TGTGCCAGCAGTTACTCGGACCGCTATGGCTACACCTTC.

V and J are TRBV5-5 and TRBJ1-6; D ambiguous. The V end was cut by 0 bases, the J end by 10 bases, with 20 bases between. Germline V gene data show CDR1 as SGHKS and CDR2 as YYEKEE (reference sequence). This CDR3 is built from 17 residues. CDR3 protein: CASSLEILGRSQSPLHF. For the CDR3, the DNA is TGTGCCAGCAGCTTGGAGATCCTTGGTCGCTCCCAATCACCCCTCCACTTT.

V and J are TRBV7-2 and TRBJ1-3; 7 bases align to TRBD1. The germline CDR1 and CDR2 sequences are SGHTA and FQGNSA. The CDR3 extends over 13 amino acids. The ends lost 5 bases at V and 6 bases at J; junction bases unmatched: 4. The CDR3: CASSRQGLNTIYF. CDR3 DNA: TGTGCCAGCAGCCGACAGGGATTAAACACCATATATTTT. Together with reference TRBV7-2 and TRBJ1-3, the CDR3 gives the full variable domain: GAGVSQSPSNKVTEKGKDVELRCDPISGHTALYWYRQSLGQGLEFLIYFQGNSAPDKSGLPSDRFSAERTGGSVSTLTIQRTQQEDSAVYLCASSRQGLNTIYFGEGSWLTVV.

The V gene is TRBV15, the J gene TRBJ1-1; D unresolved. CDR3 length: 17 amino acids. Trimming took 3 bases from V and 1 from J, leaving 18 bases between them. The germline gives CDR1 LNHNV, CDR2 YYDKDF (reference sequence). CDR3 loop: CATSSLPRVQQNTEAFF. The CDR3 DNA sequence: TGTGCCACCAGCAGCCTCCCTAGGGTTCAGCAGAACACTGAAGCTTTCTTT.

CDR3 bases: TGTGCCAGCAGCCAAGGAGACAGGGGAGCCTACGAGCAGTACTTC. Its protein product is CASSQGDRGAYEQYF. This chain connects TRBV3-1 (or the pseudogene TRBV3-2) to TRBJ2-7; 8 bases are shared with TRBD1. The germline V gene has CDR1 LGHDT and CDR2 YNNKEL (reference sequence). The CDR3 contains 15 residues. J lost 2 bases, V lost 1 base, and 4 bases had no gene match.

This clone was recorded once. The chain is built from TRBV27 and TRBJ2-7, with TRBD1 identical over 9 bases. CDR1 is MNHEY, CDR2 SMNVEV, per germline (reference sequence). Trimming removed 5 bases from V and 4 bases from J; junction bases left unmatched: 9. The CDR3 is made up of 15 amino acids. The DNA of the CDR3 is TGTGCCAGCAGTCGCCCCGGACAGGGGTATTACGAGCAGTACTTC. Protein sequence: CASSRPGQGYYEQYF.

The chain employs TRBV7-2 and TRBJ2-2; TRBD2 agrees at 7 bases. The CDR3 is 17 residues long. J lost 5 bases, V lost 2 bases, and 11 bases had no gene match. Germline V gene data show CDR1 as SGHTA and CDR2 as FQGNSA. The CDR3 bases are TGTGCCAGCAGCTTAAGACTAGCCCGAGCGGGGACCGGGGAGCTGTTTTTT. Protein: CASSLRLARAGTGELFF.

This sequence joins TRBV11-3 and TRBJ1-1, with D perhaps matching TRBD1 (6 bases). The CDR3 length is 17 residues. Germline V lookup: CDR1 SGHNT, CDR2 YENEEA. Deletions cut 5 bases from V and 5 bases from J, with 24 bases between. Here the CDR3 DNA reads TGTGCCAGCAGCCCTCATCCCCAGGGAGAAGGGGGGACTGAAGCTTTCTTT. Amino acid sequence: CASSPHPQGEGGTEAFF.

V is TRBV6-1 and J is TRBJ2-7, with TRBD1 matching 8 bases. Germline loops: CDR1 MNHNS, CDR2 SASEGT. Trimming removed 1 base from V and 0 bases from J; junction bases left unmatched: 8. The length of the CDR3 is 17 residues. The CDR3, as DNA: TGTGCCAGCAGTGAAGGGTGGGGACAGGTTACCTCCTACGAGCAGTACTTC. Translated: CASSEGWGQVTSYEQYF.